The entry that follows covers one TCR beta chain sequence. Some clones are missing from TCRdb's copy, which holds only in-frame ones; the method was immunoSEQ multiplex PCR. Here the sample spans about 150,000 clones, more than 80% being singletons. This specimen comes from a study of blood T cell repertoires in COVID-19. With V trimmed by 4 bases and J by 2 bases, 7 bases remained unmatched. The germline gives CDR1 LNHDA, CDR2 SQIVND (reference sequence). The length of the CDR3 is 17 residues. The sequence came from a woman aged 40 to 50 with acute or convalescent COVID-19. The sample consisted of peripheral blood. The chain couples TRBV19 to TRBJ2-6; 8 nucleotides agree with TRBD1. The CDR3 region has the DNA TGTGCCAGTAGTAGAGGACAGGGAGCAGCTGGGGCCAACGTCCTGACTTTC. As protein: CASSRGQGAAGANVLTF.